These 29 T cell receptor beta chains came from one sample sequenced in a study of human T cells and chemical hapten exposure. Time point of the sample: patch test 2, 6 weeks after DPC sensitization. Noted treatment: therapeutic diphenylcyclopropenone sensitization with weekly scalp DPC. One entry per CDR3 protein, called by TCRdb with MiXCR from the RACE reads. The table lists about 54,000 distinct CDR3 sequences, around 9.4% of them singletons, with around 1.6% in the top ten. Source: whole blood, taken in connection with sensitization to the hapten diphenylcyclopropenone (DPC). All receptors derive from a woman in her forties or fifties with alopecia areata. Some clones in this sample may be carry-over from other donors' samples.

This chain joins TRBV28 and TRBJ2-7; D not certain. The germline V gene encodes CDR1 MDHEN and CDR2 SYDVKM. Trimming removed 8 bases at V and 3 bases at J, with 5 bases between. The CDR3 has 10 residues. The CDR3 DNA reads as TGTGCCAGCGGGTTCTACGAGCAGTACTTC. The encoded protein is CASGFYEQYF.

This clonotype was observed many times. This sequence joins TRBV20-1 and TRBJ2-4; no firm D call. The CDR3 spans 15 residues. Trimming removed 3 bases from V and 0 bases from J, with 12 bases in between. The germline V gene has CDR1 DFQATT and CDR2 SNEGSKA (reference sequence). As DNA, the CDR3 is TGCAGTGCTAGGGATAGTATACTAGCCAAAAACATTCAGTACTTC. Residues: CSARDSILAKNIQYF.

The rearrangement uses TRBV2 and TRBJ2-1, with no clear D. CDR3 size: 15 residues. Trimming removed 3 bases from V and 3 bases from J, with 12 bases in between. The germline gives CDR1 SNHLY, CDR2 FYNNEI. Here the CDR3 reads CASSEWAGSYNEQFF. The CDR3 nucleotides read TGTGCCAGCAGTGAGTGGGCAGGTAGCTACAATGAGCAGTTCTTC. Together with reference TRBV2 and TRBJ2-1, the CDR3 gives the full variable domain: EPEVTQTPSHQVTQMGQEVILRCVPISNHLYFYWYRQILGQKVEFLVSFYNNEISEKSEIFDDQFSVERPDGSNFTLKIRSTKLEDSAMYFCASSEWAGSYNEQFFGPGTRLTVL.

The sample holds many counts of this clonotype. The rearrangement uses TRBV20-1 and TRBJ1-6, with a possible D match to TRBD1 (6 bases). CDR1 DFQATT and CDR2 SNEGSKA come from the germline V gene (reference sequence). V dropped 5 bases and J dropped 14 bases, with 10 bases sitting between them. The CDR3 extends over 10 amino acids. In nucleotides, the CDR3 is TGCAGTGCTGCCGACAGGACCCTCCACTTT. Translating gives CSAADRTLHF.

In its sample, this clonotype was seen a few times. The V gene is TRBV11-2, the J gene TRBJ2-5, with a possible D match to TRBD1 (5 bases). Between the trimmed V and J ends, which lost 5 bases and 5 bases, there was a span of 15 bases. This CDR3 comprises 14 residues. Germline CDR1 is SGHAT and CDR2 is FQNNGV. In nucleotides, the CDR3 is TGTGCCAGCAGCGCAAACAGGTTCTCGGAGACCCAGTACTTC. Translated, it gives CASSANRFSETQYF. Supplemented by reference TRBV11-2 and TRBJ2-5, the full variable domain reads EAGVAQSPRYKIIEKRQSVAFWCNPISGHATLYWYQQILGQGPKLLIQFQNNGVVDDSQLPKDRFSAERLKGVDSTLKIQPAKLEDSAVYLCASSANRFSETQYFGPGTRLLVL.

This clonotype has at least ten counts. The rearrangement uses TRBV28 and TRBJ1-1; 7 bases line up with TRBD1. Germline lookup yields CDR1 MDHEN and CDR2 SYDVKM. V trimming: 5 bases; J trimming: 7 bases; junction bases outside the gene matches: 7. CDR3 length: 13 residues. As DNA, the CDR3 is TGTGCCAGCAGTCACAGGGGTACAAATGAAGCTTTCTTT. Translated, it gives CASSHRGTNEAFF. The whole variable domain, remainder taken from reference TRBV28 and TRBJ1-1, is DVKVTQSSRYLVKRTGEKVFLECVQDMDHENMFWYRQDPGLGLRLIYFSYDVKMKEKGDIPEGYSVSREKKERFSLILESASTNQTSMYLCASSHRGTNEAFFGQGTRLTVV.

This clonotype came up many times. The chain links TRBV6-2 or TRBV6-3 to TRBJ1-6; 8 nucleotides match TRBD1. The CDR3 length is 15 residues. V trimming: 0 bases; J trimming: 8 bases; junction bases outside the gene matches: 3. Germline V gene lookup returns CDR1 MNHEY and CDR2 SVGEGT. The CDR3 nucleotides are TGTGCCAGCAGTTACTCTGGACAGGGTTATTCACCCCTCCACTTT. Translated: CASSYSGQGYSPLHF.

The chain has TRBV18 and TRBJ1-1; D unclear. CDR3 length equals 15 residues. The V and J ends lost 1 base and 1 base respectively, with 10 bases between them. Per the germline V gene, CDR1 is KGHSH and CDR2 is LQKENI. For the CDR3, the DNA is TGTGCCAGCTCACCACAGTCTGCGGGGAACACTGAAGCTTTCTTT. Its translation is CASSPQSAGNTEAFF.

V gene TRBV12-3 or TRBV12-4 combines with J gene TRBJ1-2, with D unclear. Trimming stripped 2 bases from V and 5 bases from J, with 9 bases between. The CDR3 spans 13 residues. The CDR3 here is CASSLTVIYGYTF. DNA of the CDR3: TGTGCCAGCAGTTTAACAGTCATTTATGGCTACACCTTC.

The J gene is TRBJ1-5, the V gene TRBV7-8; D possibly corresponds to TRBD1 (5 bases). The V gene's germline CDR1 is SGHVS and CDR2 FQNEAQ. The CDR3 covers 14 residues. The V end was cut by 5 bases, the J end by 4 bases, with 12 bases between. Here the CDR3 DNA reads TGTGCCAGCAGCATGACAGTTCCTAATCAGCCCCAGCATTTT. It translates to CASSMTVPNQPQHF.

This clonotype was seen many times. The chain has TRBV6-6 and TRBJ1-5, with D perhaps matching TRBD1 (6 bases). The CDR3 is made up of 16 amino acids. The germline V gene has CDR1 MNHNY and CDR2 SVGAGI (reference sequence). V was trimmed by 8 bases and J by 1 base, leaving 18 bases between them. CDR3 bases: TGTGCCAGCCTCCACAGGGAGGGGGACAGCAATCAGCCCCAGCATTTT. Translated: CASLHREGDSNQPQHF.

This clonotype has only a few counts. The V call is TRBV6-6, the J call TRBJ1-3; 10 bases are a match to TRBD1. CDR3 size: 16 residues. V trimming: 6 bases; J trimming: 0 bases; junction bases outside the gene matches: 5. Germline CDR1 and CDR2: MNHNY and SVGAGI (reference sequence). The CDR3 loop reads CASSGTGASSGNTIYF. The CDR3 nucleotides are TGTGCCAGCAGCGGGACAGGGGCCTCCTCTGGAAACACCATATATTTT.

This clonotype was picked up a small number of times. The rearrangement uses TRBV5-6 and TRBJ2-2, with D perhaps given as TRBD1 or TRBD2 (5 bases each). The CDR3 has 16 residues. The V gene's germline CDR1 is SGHDT and CDR2 YYEEEE. With 4 bases removed from V and 8 bases from J, the gap between germline ends came to 21 bases. This chain's CDR3 is CASSRGPLSVAGELFF. The CDR3 DNA reads as TGTGCCAGCAGCCGGGGACCACTCTCTGTCGCAGGGGAGCTGTTTTTT.

The chain carries TRBV29-1 and TRBJ1-5; 7 bases are shared with TRBD1. V trimming: 6 bases; J trimming: 2 bases; junction bases outside the gene matches: 4. The CDR3 sequence is 13 residues long. Germline CDR1 reads SQVTM; CDR2 reads ANQGSEA. In nucleotides, the CDR3 is TGCAGCGTAGCTGGACAGGGCAATCAGCCCCAGCATTTT. It codes for CSVAGQGNQPQHF.

This clonotype was picked up many times. The V call is TRBV9, the J call TRBJ1-4, with TRBD1 matching 9 bases. The CDR3 is 15 amino acids. The junction had 0 bases not matched to a gene; V was cut back by 0 bases and J by 3 bases. CDR1 is SGDLS and CDR2 is YYNGEE in the germline V gene. The CDR3 DNA is TGTGCCAGCAGCGTAGGGACAGGGGCTAATGAAAAACTGTTTTTT. Translating gives CASSVGTGANEKLFF.

This clonotype has more than one count but fewer than ten. The chain combines TRBV28 with TRBJ1-2; unclear D gene. The CDR3 consists of 13 residues. Germline values: CDR1 MDHEN, CDR2 SYDVKM. V lost 2 bases and J 0 bases, leaving 4 bases between the germline ends. CDR3 in amino acids: CASSLLANYGYTF. CDR3 DNA: TGTGCCAGCAGTTTACTAGCTAACTATGGCTACACCTTC.

This clonotype showed up many times. The chain is built from TRBV5-1 and TRBJ1-1; D is ambiguous. Germline-derived CDR1 and CDR2 are SGHRS and YFSETQ. The length of the CDR3 is 15 residues. The V gene lost 5 bases and the J gene lost 1 base, with 15 bases spanning the gap. The CDR3 is CASSLQGLTNTEAFF. Here the CDR3 DNA reads TGCGCCAGCAGTCTCCAAGGGCTGACGAACACTGAAGCTTTCTTT.

Many counts were recorded for this clonotype. The chain recombines TRBV6-5 with TRBJ1-5; a possible D gene is TRBD1 (5 bases). Per germline, CDR1 MNHEY and CDR2 SVGAGI. Trimming stripped 6 bases from V and 4 bases from J, with 13 bases between. This CDR3 region has 14 residues. The CDR3 DNA reads TGTGCCAGCAGCCTCACGGGGGTTAATCAGCCCCAGCATTTT. Translating it yields CASSLTGVNQPQHF.

This clonotype was seen many times. The V gene is TRBV10-3, the J gene TRBJ1-2; no definite D call. The CDR3 length is 16 residues. The germline gives CDR1 ENHRY, CDR2 SYGVKD. V was clipped by 7 bases and J by 6 bases, with 24 bases between them. CDR3: CAITPSPQRMGDGYTF. The CDR3 nucleotides are TGTGCCATCACCCCCAGCCCTCAACGGATGGGTGATGGCTACACCTTC.

J is TRBJ2-7 and V is TRBV28; D perhaps matches TRBD2 (5 bases). CDR1 MDHEN and CDR2 SYDVKM come from the germline V gene. The CDR3 is made up of 13 amino acids. V was shortened by 7 bases and J by 2 bases, with 12 bases between the two germline ends. CDR3 nucleotides: TGTGCCAGCATCGGGGTGCCTACCTACGAGCAGTACTTC. Protein: CASIGVPTYEQYF.

This chain links TRBV6-6 with TRBJ1-5, with D unclear. The ends were cut back, 2 bases at V and 6 bases at J, with 5 bases in the middle. The V gene's germline CDR1 is MNHNY and CDR2 SVGAGI (reference sequence). The CDR3 runs 12 residues. The CDR3 here is CASSYAIQPQHF. Written as DNA, the CDR3 is TGTGCCAGCAGTTACGCAATTCAGCCCCAGCATTTT.

The gene calls are TRBV7-2 and TRBJ2-7; TRBD1 aligns across 10 bases. The J segment lost 5 bases and the V segment lost 3 bases, leaving 7 bases of the junction unmatched. The CDR3 is 15 residues long. Germline loops: CDR1 SGHTA, CDR2 FQGNSA. The CDR3 loop reads CASSLRDRGYHEQYF. In DNA, the CDR3 is TGTGCCAGCAGCTTGCGGGACAGGGGTTACCACGAGCAGTACTTC.

In its sample, this clonotype was seen many times. As DNA, the CDR3 is TGTGCCAGCAGCCAACTATCAGGCACGCAGTATTTT. Protein product: CASSQLSGTQYF. V gene TRBV3-1 combines with J gene TRBJ2-3; D ambiguous. The V end was cut by 2 bases, the J end by 9 bases, with 9 bases between. Per germline, CDR1 LGHDT and CDR2 YNNKEL (reference sequence). The CDR3 has 12 amino acids.

This clonotype was recorded at least ten times. One end of the junction is discordant with germline, which a read error may explain. V and J are TRBV12-3 or TRBV12-4 and TRBJ1-5; D not resolved. The CDR3 runs to 14 residues. In DNA, the CDR3 is TGTGCCAGCAGTCTAGCTACCACGAATCAGCCCCAGCATTTT. Translated, it gives CASSLATTNQPQHF.

This clonotype was counted between two and nine times. CDR3 DNA sequence: TGTGCCAGCTCACCCCGTAGACAGGCCGGCACAGATACGCAGTATTTT. Protein: CASSPRRQAGTDTQYF. The chain uses TRBV18 and TRBJ2-3; TRBD1 might be the D (6 bases). The CDR3 extends over 16 amino acids. CDR1 and CDR2 (germline): KGHSH, LQKENI. Trimming took 3 bases from V and 1 from J, leaving 14 bases between them. Combining the CDR3 with reference TRBV18 and TRBJ2-3 gives the whole variable domain NAGVMQNPRHLVRRRGQEARLRCSPMKGHSHVYWYRQLPEEGLKFMVYLQKENIIDESGMPKERFSAEFPKEGPSILRIQQVVRGDSAAYFCASSPRRQAGTDTQYFGPGTRLTVL.

The chain joins TRBV20-1 to TRBJ2-7; 13 nucleotides match TRBD2. Germline assignment: CDR1 DFQATT and CDR2 SNEGSKA (reference sequence). Losses at the gene ends were 5 bases for V and 2 bases for J; bases not matched to a gene: 6. The CDR3 extends over 15 amino acids. The CDR3 bases are TGCAGTGCTCCCGGACTAGCGGGAGACACCTACGAGCAGTACTTC. It codes for CSAPGLAGDTYEQYF.

This clonotype was seen a handful of times. The chain joins TRBV28 to TRBJ1-1; D is perhaps TRBD1 (5 bases). V lost 6 bases and J lost 1, with 9 bases in between. In germline, CDR1 is MDHEN, CDR2 SYDVKM. This CDR3 comprises 13 residues. This chain's CDR3 is CASRTDPNTEAFF. CDR3 DNA: TGTGCCAGCAGGACAGACCCGAACACTGAAGCTTTCTTT.

On this clonotype itself: One junction end disagrees with the germline gene, perhaps due to a read error. V and J are TRBV7-7 and TRBJ2-5; no firm D call. This CDR3 has 13 amino acids. CDR1 SSHAT and CDR2 FNYEAQ come from the germline V gene (reference sequence). The CDR3 coding sequence is TGTGCTAGCAGCCGTGACTTGGAAGAGACCCAGTACTTC. Translating it yields CASSRDLEETQYF.

This clonotype appeared a few times. V usage is TRBV5-1 and J usage is TRBJ2-1; possibly TRBD2 for D (5 bases). V was pared by 5 bases and J by 8 bases, with 14 bases between. The CDR3 consists of 13 residues. The germline gives CDR1 SGHRS, CDR2 YFSETQ. CDR3 amino acids: CASSSYPADEQFF. The DNA for the CDR3 is TGCGCCAGCAGTAGTTACCCAGCGGATGAGCAGTTCTTC.